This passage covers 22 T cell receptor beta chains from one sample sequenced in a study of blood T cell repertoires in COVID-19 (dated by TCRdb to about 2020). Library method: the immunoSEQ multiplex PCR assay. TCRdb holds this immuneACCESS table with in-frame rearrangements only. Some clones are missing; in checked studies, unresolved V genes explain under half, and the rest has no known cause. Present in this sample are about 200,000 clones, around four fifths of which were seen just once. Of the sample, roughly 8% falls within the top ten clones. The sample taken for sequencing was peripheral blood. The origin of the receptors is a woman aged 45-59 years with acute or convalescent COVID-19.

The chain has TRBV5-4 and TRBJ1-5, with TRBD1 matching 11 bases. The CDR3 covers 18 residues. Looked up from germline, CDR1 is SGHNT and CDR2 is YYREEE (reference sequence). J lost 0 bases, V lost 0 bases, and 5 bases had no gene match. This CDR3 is CASSLGTGGSHSNQPQHF. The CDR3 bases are TGTGCCAGCAGCTTGGGGACAGGGGGCTCCCATAGCAATCAGCCCCAGCATTTT.

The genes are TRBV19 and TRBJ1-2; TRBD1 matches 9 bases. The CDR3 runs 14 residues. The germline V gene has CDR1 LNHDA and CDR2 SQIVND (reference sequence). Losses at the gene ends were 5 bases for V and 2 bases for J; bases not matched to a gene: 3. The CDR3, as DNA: TGTGCCAGTAGTGTCGGACAGGGGAACTATGGCTACACCTTC. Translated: CASSVGQGNYGYTF.

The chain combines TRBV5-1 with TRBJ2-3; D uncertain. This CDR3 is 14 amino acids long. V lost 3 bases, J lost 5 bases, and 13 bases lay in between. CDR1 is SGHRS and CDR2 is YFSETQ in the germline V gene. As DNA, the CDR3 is TGCGCCAGCAGCTCCGTTTATGCGAGAGATACGCAGTATTTT. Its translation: CASSSVYARDTQYF. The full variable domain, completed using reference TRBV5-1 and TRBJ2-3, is KAGVTQTPRYLIKTRGQQVTLSCSPISGHRSVSWYQQTPGQGLQFLFEYFSETQRNKGNFPGRFSGRQFSNSRSEMNVSTLELGDSALYLCASSSVYARDTQYFGPGTRLTVL.

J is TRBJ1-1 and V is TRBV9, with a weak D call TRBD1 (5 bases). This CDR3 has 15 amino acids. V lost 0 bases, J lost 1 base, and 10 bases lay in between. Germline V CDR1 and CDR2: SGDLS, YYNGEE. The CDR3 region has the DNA TGTGCCAGCAGCGTAGAGGGGCAACCGAACACTGAAGCTTTCTTT. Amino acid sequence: CASSVEGQPNTEAFF.

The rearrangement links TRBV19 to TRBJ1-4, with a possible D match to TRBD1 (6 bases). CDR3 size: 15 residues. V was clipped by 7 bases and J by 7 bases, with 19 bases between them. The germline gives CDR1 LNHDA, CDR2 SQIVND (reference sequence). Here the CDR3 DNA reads TGTGCCAGTACCCCTCGGGGAGGGGGTGGTGAAAAACTGTTTTTT. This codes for CASTPRGGGGEKLFF.

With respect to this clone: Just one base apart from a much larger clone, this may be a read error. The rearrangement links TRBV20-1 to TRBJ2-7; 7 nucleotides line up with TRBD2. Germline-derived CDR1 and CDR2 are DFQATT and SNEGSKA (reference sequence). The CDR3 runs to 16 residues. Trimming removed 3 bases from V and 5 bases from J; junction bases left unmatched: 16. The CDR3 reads CSASDPGLTGPHEQYF. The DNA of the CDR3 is TGCAGTGCTAGTGATCCGGGACTAACGGGACCCCACGAGCAGTACTTC.

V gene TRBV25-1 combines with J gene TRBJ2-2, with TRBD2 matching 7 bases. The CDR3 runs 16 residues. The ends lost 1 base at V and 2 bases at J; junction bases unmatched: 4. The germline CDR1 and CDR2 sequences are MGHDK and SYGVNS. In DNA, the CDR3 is TGTGCCAGCAGTGAATTGGCAGCGGGAAACACCGGGGAGCTGTTTTTT. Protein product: CASSELAAGNTGELFF.

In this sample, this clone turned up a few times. CDR3 DNA sequence: TGTGCCAGCGGGTTGGGCAGGGCTTTCGAAAAACTGTTTTTT. This encodes CASGLGRAFEKLFF. This chain links TRBV5-6 with TRBJ1-4, with D maybe TRBD1 (5 bases). The germline V gene has CDR1 SGHDT and CDR2 YYEEEE. V was clipped by 7 bases and J by 8 bases, with 18 bases between them. The CDR3 length is 14 residues.

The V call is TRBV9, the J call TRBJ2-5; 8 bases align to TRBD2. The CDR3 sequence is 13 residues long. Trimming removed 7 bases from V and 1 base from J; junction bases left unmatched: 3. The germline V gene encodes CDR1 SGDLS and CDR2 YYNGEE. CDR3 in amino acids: CASSTSGQETQYF. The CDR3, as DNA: TGTGCCAGCTCAACTAGCGGCCAAGAGACCCAGTACTTC.

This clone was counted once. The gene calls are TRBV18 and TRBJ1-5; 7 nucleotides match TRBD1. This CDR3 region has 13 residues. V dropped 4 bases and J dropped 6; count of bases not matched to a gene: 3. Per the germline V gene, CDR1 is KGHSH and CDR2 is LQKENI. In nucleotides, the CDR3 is TGTGCCAGCTCACAGGGGGCGTTTCAGCCCCAGCATTTT. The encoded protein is CASSQGAFQPQHF.

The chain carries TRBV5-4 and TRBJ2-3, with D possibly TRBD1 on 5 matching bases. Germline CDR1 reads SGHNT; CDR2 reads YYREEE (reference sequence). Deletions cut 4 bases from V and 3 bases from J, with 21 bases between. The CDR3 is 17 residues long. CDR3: CASSIATAAQGTDTQYF. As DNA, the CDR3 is TGTGCCAGCAGCATTGCGACAGCTGCCCAGGGAACAGATACGCAGTATTTT.

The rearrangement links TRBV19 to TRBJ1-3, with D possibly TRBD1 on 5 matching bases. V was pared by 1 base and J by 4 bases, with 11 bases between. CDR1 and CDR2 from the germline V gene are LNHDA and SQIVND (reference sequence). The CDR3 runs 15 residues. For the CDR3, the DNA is TGTGCCAGTAGTATAGGCGGGACCCGCGGAAACACCATATATTTT. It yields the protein CASSIGGTRGNTIYF.

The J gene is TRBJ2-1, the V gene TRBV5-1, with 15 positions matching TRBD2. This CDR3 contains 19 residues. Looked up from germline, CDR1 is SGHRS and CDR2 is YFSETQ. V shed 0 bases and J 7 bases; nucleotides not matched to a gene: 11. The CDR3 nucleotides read TGCGCCAGCAGCTTGGTAGGGACTAGCGGGAGGTACCTCGGAAATGAGCAGTTCTTC. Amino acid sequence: CASSLVGTSGRYLGNEQFF.

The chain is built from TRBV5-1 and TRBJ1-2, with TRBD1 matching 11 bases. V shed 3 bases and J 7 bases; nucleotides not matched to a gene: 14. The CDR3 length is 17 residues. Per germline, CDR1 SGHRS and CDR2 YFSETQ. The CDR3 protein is CASSSTGTGGYAGGYTF. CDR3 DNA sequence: TGCGCCAGCAGCTCGACCGGGACAGGGGGTTATGCTGGTGGCTACACCTTC.

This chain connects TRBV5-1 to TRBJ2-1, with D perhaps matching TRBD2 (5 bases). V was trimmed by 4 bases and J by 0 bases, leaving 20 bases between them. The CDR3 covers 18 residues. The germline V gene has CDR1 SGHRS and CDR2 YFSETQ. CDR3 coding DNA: TGCGCCAGCAGCCCCCTGGGAGACCGCTCGAGCTCCTACAATGAGCAGTTCTTC. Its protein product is CASSPLGDRSSSYNEQFF.

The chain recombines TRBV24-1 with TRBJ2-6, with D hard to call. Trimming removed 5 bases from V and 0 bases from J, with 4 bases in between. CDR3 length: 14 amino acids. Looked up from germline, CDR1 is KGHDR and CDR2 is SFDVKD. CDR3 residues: CATSGSSGANVLTF. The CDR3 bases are TGTGCCACCAGTGGGAGCTCTGGGGCCAACGTCCTGACTTTC.

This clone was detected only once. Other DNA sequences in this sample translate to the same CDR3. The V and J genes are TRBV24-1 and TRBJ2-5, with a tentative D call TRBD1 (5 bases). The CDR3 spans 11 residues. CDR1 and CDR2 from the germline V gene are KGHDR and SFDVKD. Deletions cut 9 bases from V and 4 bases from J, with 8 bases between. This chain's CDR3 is CATGAGETQYF. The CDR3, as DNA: TGTGCCACCGGGGCCGGAGAGACCCAGTACTTC.

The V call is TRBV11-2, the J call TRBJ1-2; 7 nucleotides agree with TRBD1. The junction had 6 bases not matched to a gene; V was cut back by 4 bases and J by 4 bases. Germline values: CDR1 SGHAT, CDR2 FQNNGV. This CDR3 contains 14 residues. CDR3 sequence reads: CASSYGTDFYGYTF. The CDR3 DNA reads TGTGCCAGCAGCTACGGGACAGACTTCTATGGCTACACCTTC. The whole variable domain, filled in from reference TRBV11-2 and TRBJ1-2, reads EAGVAQSPRYKIIEKRQSVAFWCNPISGHATLYWYQQILGQGPKLLIQFQNNGVVDDSQLPKDRFSAERLKGVDSTLKIQPAKLEDSAVYLCASSYGTDFYGYTFGSGTRLTVV.

CDR3 in DNA: TGCGCCAGCAGCAGAGGGACTAGCGGGAGACATAAAGAGACCCAGTACTTC. This sequence encodes CASSRGTSGRHKETQYF. This sequence joins TRBV5-1 and TRBJ2-5; 14 nucleotides match TRBD2. CDR1 is SGHRS and CDR2 is YFSETQ in the germline V gene. The CDR3 has 17 amino acids. V was clipped by 4 bases and J by 3 bases; unmatched bases: 8.

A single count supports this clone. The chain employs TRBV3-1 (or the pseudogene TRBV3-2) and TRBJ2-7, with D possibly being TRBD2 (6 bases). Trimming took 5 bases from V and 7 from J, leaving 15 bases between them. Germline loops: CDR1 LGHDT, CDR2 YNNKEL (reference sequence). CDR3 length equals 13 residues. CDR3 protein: CASSKPGVWEQYF. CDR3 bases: TGTGCCAGCAGCAAACCGGGAGTCTGGGAGCAGTACTTC.

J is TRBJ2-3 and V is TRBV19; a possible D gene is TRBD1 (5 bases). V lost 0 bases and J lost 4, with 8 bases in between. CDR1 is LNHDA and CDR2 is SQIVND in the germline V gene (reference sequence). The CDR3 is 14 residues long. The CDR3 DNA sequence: TGTGCCAGTAGTATAGACAGGGCAGCAGATACGCAGTATTTT. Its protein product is CASSIDRAADTQYF.

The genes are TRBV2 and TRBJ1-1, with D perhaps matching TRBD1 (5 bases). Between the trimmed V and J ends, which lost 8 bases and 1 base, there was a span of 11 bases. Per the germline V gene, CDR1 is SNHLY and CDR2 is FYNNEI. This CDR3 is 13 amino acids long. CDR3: CASAGGWNTEAFF. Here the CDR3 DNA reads TGTGCCAGCGCGGGGGGATGGAACACTGAAGCTTTCTTT.